These T cell receptor beta chains were read from a single sample in a study of a mutant IDH1 vaccine in newly diagnosed glioma. No antigen is known for these receptors. Sequencing was performed with immunoSEQ multiplex PCR; in TCRdb, only in-frame clones are kept and a portion is missing. Here the sample spans approximately 50,000 clones, around 83% being singletons. The material was PBMCs, obtained from a glioma patient whose treatment included an IDH1 peptide vaccine. Receptors were obtained from a woman aged 45-59 years with glioma. The CDR3 runs from the conserved cysteine through the conserved F or W. A D gene is named only where the DNA matches it firmly. Clone size, where shown, is once, few, many, or a class for clones that have expanded.

v_gene	j_gene	d_gene	abundance	CDR3nt	CDR3aa
TRBV4-1	TRBJ2-5	TRBD2	NA	TGCGCCAGCAGCCCGCGTAGCGGGGGGGCTGAGGAGACCCAGTACTTC	CASSPRSGGAEETQYF
TRBV6-1	TRBJ1-4	TRBD1	NA	TGTGCCAGCAGTGCCGGACAGGGCTCTTCTAATGAAAAACTGTTTTTT	CASSAGQGSSNEKLFF
TRBV14	TRBJ1-1	NA	few	TGTGCCAGCAGCCAAACGGGGAGGGCCACTGAAGCTTTCTTT	CASSQTGRATEAFF
TRBV9	TRBJ2-5	NA	once	TGTGCCAGCAGCGCCATAGGGGCGGGCTTCGAGACCCAGTACTTC	CASSAIGAGFETQYF
TRBV5-1	TRBJ1-1	NA	NA	TGCGCCAGCAGCCCAGAAGGGGGGTCAGCTTTCTTT	CASSPEGGSAFF
TRBV27	TRBJ2-7	NA	once	TGTGCCAGCACAGGCCGCTACGAGCAGTACTTC	CASTGRYEQYF
TRBV19	TRBJ1-1	NA	NA	TGTGCCAGTAGTATAGGGGCGGAGAGTGAAGCTTTCTTT	CASSIGAESEAFF
TRBV18	TRBJ2-7	NA	NA	TGTGCCAGCTCACCACCTCAGTCGAGCTCCTACGAGCAGTACTTC	CASSPPQSSSYEQYF
TRBV5-1	TRBJ1-5	NA	NA	TGCGCCAGCAGCTTCGGAGGCGGGGAAGGTCAGCCCCAGCATTTT	CASSFGGGEGQPQHF
TRBV19	TRBJ1-1	NA	NA	TGTGCCAGTAGTATTGAGTACCCCGACACTGAAGCTTTCTTT	CASSIEYPDTEAFF
TRBV11-3	TRBJ1-4	NA	NA	TGTGCCAGCAGCCCCGGGGGGGCTAATGAAAAACTGTTTTTT	CASSPGGANEKLFF
TRBV15	TRBJ2-3	NA	NA	TGTGCCACCAGCCTAGGGGCGGATACGCAGTATTTT	CATSLGADTQYF
TRBV6-6	TRBJ2-5	TRBD1	NA	TGTGCCAGCAGTCGGGCGACAGGGGTCGGGGAGACCCAGTACTTC	CASSRATGVGETQYF
TRBV10-3	TRBJ2-7	NA	NA	TGTGCCATCTCTCTACTCCGGGGGAGCTCCTACGAGCAGTACTTC	CAISLLRGSSYEQYF
TRBV4-1	TRBJ2-3	TRBD2	NA	TGCGCCAGCAGCCAGACTAGCGGGGAGCGTCATTTT	CASSQTSGERHF
TRBV28	TRBJ1-2	NA	NA	TGTGCCAGCAGATCTGGGACGTCCGGCTACACCTTC	CASRSGTSGYTF
TRBV30	TRBJ1-5	NA	few	TGTGCCTGGAGCTTAGTGGGGTCTCCCTATCAGCCCCAGCATTTT	CAWSLVGSPYQPQHF
TRBV19	TRBJ1-2	NA	NA	TGTGCCAGTAGTGGCAGGGGCGGAGACGTAGGCTACACCTTC	CASSGRGGDVGYTF
TRBV29-1	TRBJ1-2	TRBD1	NA	TGCAGCGTCGGACAGGGATTGGGTGGCTACACCTTC	CSVGQGLGGYTF
TRBV9	TRBJ1-2	TRBD1	NA	TGTGCCAGCAGCGCTGACAGGGGCTATGGCTACACCTTC	CASSADRGYGYTF
TRBV7-3	TRBJ1-3	NA	NA	TGTGCCAGCAGCCCACAACCTGTCGGGGCTGGAAACACCATATATTTT	CASSPQPVGAGNTIYF
TRBV7-2	TRBJ1-2	NA	NA	TGTGCCAGCAGCTTAGCGTCATGGGGAGCTAACTATGGCTACACCTTC	CASSLASWGANYGYTF
TRBV9	TRBJ2-2	TRBD1	NA	TGTGCCAGCAGCATGGGACAGGGGATCGGGGAGCTGTTTTTT	CASSMGQGIGELFF
TRBV4-2	TRBJ1-6	NA	NA	TGTGCCAGCAGCCAAGAGGGGCTGAATTCACCCCTCCACTTT	CASSQEGLNSPLHF
TRBV30	TRBJ1-2	NA	NA	TGTGCCTGGAGTGTACCCGGTACTAACTATGGCTACACCTTC	CAWSVPGTNYGYTF
TRBV5-1	TRBJ1-1	NA	NA	TGCGCCAGCAGCTTGTCCCCTAAGTCATCGGTTGAAGCTTTCTTT	CASSLSPKSSVEAFF
TRBV15	TRBJ2-7	NA	NA	TGTGCCACCAGGCACAGCCGGTCCAACGAGCAGTACTTC	CATRHSRSNEQYF
TRBV7-9	TRBJ2-4	NA	NA	TGTGCCAGCAGCTTAGTTCTGAAAAACATTCAGTACTTC	CASSLVLKNIQYF
TRBV7-2	TRBJ1-1	NA	NA	TGTGCCAGCAGCTTAAGTCAGTTCGCGACTGAAGCTTTCTTT	CASSLSQFATEAFF
TRBV11-2	TRBJ2-1	TRBD2	NA	TGTGCCAGCAGCTCGGTAGCGGGCTCCTACAATGAGCAGTTCTTC	CASSSVAGSYNEQFF
TRBV2	TRBJ1-5	TRBD1	NA	TGTGCCAGCAGAGCTCACAGGGGCCCTAGCAATCAGCCCCAGCATTTT	CASRAHRGPSNQPQHF
TRBV5-1	TRBJ1-3	NA	few	TGCGCCAGCAGCTTGGACTCTGGAAACACCATATATTTT	CASSLDSGNTIYF
TRBV28	TRBJ1-1	NA	NA	TGTGCCAGCAGTTCTCTGAGGGGAAACACTGAAGCTTTCTTT	CASSSLRGNTEAFF
TRBV7-8	TRBJ1-1	NA	NA	TGTGCCAGCCTCTTAATCGGTTCGAACACTGAAGCTTTCTTT	CASLLIGSNTEAFF
TRBV5-6	TRBJ2-5	TRBD1	NA	TGTGCCAGCAGCTACCTCGACAGGGCAGAGACCCAGTACTTC	CASSYLDRAETQYF
TRBV5-3	TRBJ2-7	NA	NA	TGTGCCACGGATGGGACGGGCTCCTACGAGCAGTACTTC	CATDGTGSYEQYF
TRBV16	TRBJ1-2	TRBD1	few	TGTGCCAGCAGCTGGGGACAGGGTTCCTATGGCTACACCTTC	CASSWGQGSYGYTF